This T cell receptor (beta chain) derives from a study of T cells in localized non-small cell lung cancer. Study-wide points: The study found T cell clonality highest in uninvolved adjacent lung, above tumor. Among the top 100 tumor clones, a median about 60 appeared in adjacent lung.

Points on this clone: What it recognizes is unknown.

TCRdb keeps only in-frame clones here, not all; method: immunoSEQ multiplex PCR. There are 2,500 to 3,000 clones in the sample; approximately 24% occur only once, and approximately 13% lies in the top ten. Germline CDR1 and CDR2: SGHNT and YENEEA. V was shortened by 5 bases and J by 5 bases, with 15 bases between the two germline ends. The CDR3 is 14 amino acids. The material sequenced was normal lung tissue next to the tumor, taken before any cancer treatment. The chain carries TRBV11-3 and TRBJ1-2; weak D call: TRBD1 (6 bases). The receptor was isolated from an older male donor with stage II lung adenocarcinoma. This CDR3 is CASSPPVGAYGYTF. The CDR3 bases are TGTGCCAGCAGCCCCCCTGTGGGGGCTTATGGCTACACCTTC.